Below are 23 T cell receptor beta chains sequenced from a single sample in a study of Graves' ophthalmopathy and Graves' hyperthyroidism. TCR beta CDR3 regions were amplified from RNA transcripts. The workflow started with a first-round RT-PCR run with HTBI primers and then moved on to a second-round multiplex PCR. TCRdb itself ran the multiplex PCR reads through MiXCR, one entry per CDR3 protein. The sample includes approximately 700,000 distinct CDR3 sequences, about 41% seen only once; the top ten take around 3%. Sequencing was carried out using peripheral blood. These receptor sequences come from an adult man with Graves' ophthalmopathy.

This clonotype has at least ten counts. The rearrangement uses TRBV20-1 and TRBJ1-2; a weak D match, TRBD1 (5 bases). Germline V gives CDR1 DFQATT, CDR2 SNEGSKA (reference sequence). V was cut by 0 bases and J by 7 bases, with 12 bases left in between. The CDR3 covers 13 residues. The CDR3 spells CSAREGGVAGYTF. CDR3 DNA sequence: TGCAGTGCTAGAGAGGGAGGGGTCGCTGGCTACACCTTC.

This clonotype has only a few counts. The V call is TRBV20-1, the J call TRBJ1-5, with D perhaps matching TRBD1 (5 bases). The CDR3 has 14 residues. The germline V and J ends were trimmed by 0 bases and 10 bases, with 16 bases remaining between them. Per the germline V gene, CDR1 is DFQATT and CDR2 is SNEGSKA (reference sequence). In DNA, the CDR3 is TGCAGTGCTAGAGATTCCCCCAGAGGGGCTCCCCAGCATTTT. Its protein is CSARDSPRGAPQHF.

The chain employs TRBV30 and TRBJ1-1; tentatively, D is TRBD1 (6 bases). Trimming left V 2 bases short and J 1 base short, with 8 bases between. In germline, CDR1 is GTSNPN, CDR2 SVGIG (reference sequence). The CDR3 runs to 13 residues. The CDR3: CAWSWTANTEAFF. DNA of the CDR3: TGTGCCTGGAGTTGGACAGCGAACACTGAAGCTTTCTTT.

For the CDR3, the DNA is TGTGCCATCCCCATGCAGGGGGCCGGGGATCGGGAGACCCAGTACTTC. It translates to CAIPMQGAGDRETQYF. V gene TRBV7-9 combines with J gene TRBJ2-5; 8 bases agree with TRBD1. Germline V gene data show CDR1 as SEHNR and CDR2 as FQNEAQ (reference sequence). The V segment lost 10 bases and the J segment 5 bases; nucleotides outside the gene matches: 18. There are 16 residues in the CDR3.

J is TRBJ2-2 and V is TRBV5-8, with TRBD2 matching 10 bases. The CDR3 has 16 residues. V gave up 4 bases and J gave up 0 bases; unmatched junction bases: 3. Per germline, CDR1 SGHTS and CDR2 YDEGEE. The CDR3 spells CASSQLAGSNTGELFF. CDR3 coding DNA: TGTGCCAGCAGCCAACTAGCGGGATCGAACACCGGGGAGCTGTTTTTT. Based on the CDR3 plus reference TRBV5-8 and TRBJ2-2, the full variable domain is EAGVTQSPTHLIKTRGQQATLRCSPISGHTSVYWYQQALGLGLQFLLWYDEGEERNRGNFPPRFSGRQFPNYSSELNVNALELEDSALYLCASSQLAGSNTGELFFGEGSRLTVL.

This clonotype showed up just a few times. V gene TRBV5-5 combines with J gene TRBJ2-2; 7 nucleotides align to TRBD1. The CDR3 extends over 14 amino acids. The germline V gene encodes CDR1 SGHKS and CDR2 YYEKEE (reference sequence). V shed 0 bases, J shed 6 bases, and the junction held 2 bases outside the gene matches. The CDR3 loop is CASSLDQGAGELFF. CDR3 nucleotide sequence: TGTGCCAGCAGCTTGGACCAGGGGGCCGGGGAGCTGTTTTTT.

J is TRBJ1-3 and V is TRBV6-1; D ambiguous. V shed 0 bases and J shed 0 bases, with 6 bases lying between them. The CDR3 consists of 15 residues. CDR1 and CDR2 from the germline V gene are MNHNS and SASEGT. The CDR3 spells CASSEAGYSGNTIYF. The DNA of the CDR3 is TGTGCCAGCAGTGAAGCAGGATACTCTGGAAACACCATATATTTT.

This clonotype occurred many times. The J gene is TRBJ2-7, the V gene TRBV10-3, with 7 bases identical to TRBD2. The trim removed 3 bases at V and 2 bases at J, leaving 10 bases unmatched. From germline, CDR1 is ENHRY and CDR2 SYGVKD. The CDR3 contains 16 residues. CDR3 region: CAISEGRDGSTYEQYF. Here the CDR3 DNA reads TGTGCCATCAGTGAAGGGAGGGACGGATCAACCTACGAGCAGTACTTC.

The V call is TRBV15, the J call TRBJ1-5, with D possibly being TRBD1 (5 bases). CDR3 size: 14 residues. Trimming cost V 10 bases and J 7 bases, with 20 bases left between them. From germline, CDR1 is LNHNV and CDR2 YYDKDF (reference sequence). CDR3 in amino acids: CASSTTGGRQPQHF. For the CDR3, the DNA is TGTGCCAGCTCAACGACGGGGGGTAGACAGCCCCAGCATTTT.

This chain uses TRBV15 with TRBJ2-5; 8 nucleotides match TRBD1. The CDR3 spans 17 residues. CDR1 is LNHNV and CDR2 is YYDKDF in the germline V gene (reference sequence). The ends lost 3 bases at V and 5 bases at J; junction bases unmatched: 14. The DNA of the CDR3 is TGTGCCACCAGCAGCGTTGATGGGCCAGGGGGCCAGGAGACCCAGTACTTC. Protein product: CATSSVDGPGGQETQYF.

This clonotype was detected a few times. The rearrangement joins TRBV18 to TRBJ2-7; no definite D call. V lost 2 bases and J lost 5, with 4 bases in between. Germline CDR1 and CDR2: KGHSH and LQKENI. The CDR3 runs to 11 residues. The CDR3 region has the DNA TGTGCCAGCTCACCAATGGACGAGCAGTACTTC. Its translation is CASSPMDEQYF.

This clonotype was seen repeatedly, ten times or more. The chain uses TRBV2 and TRBJ1-5, with D unclear. This CDR3 is 13 amino acids long. The ends were cut back, 10 bases at V and 2 bases at J, with 12 bases in the middle. Germline V gene data show CDR1 as SNHLY and CDR2 as FYNNEI. CDR3 region: CATGEGGNQPQHF. The DNA for the CDR3 is TGTGCCACCGGGGAAGGCGGCAATCAGCCCCAGCATTTT.

At least ten counts were recorded for this clonotype. At one end the junction does not follow the germline gene, possibly because of a read error. This chain links TRBV10-3 with TRBJ1-2; 7 positions agree with TRBD1. Germline V gene data show CDR1 as ENHRY and CDR2 as SYGVKD. The CDR3 loop spans 16 amino acids. The CDR3 region has the DNA TGTGCCAGCAGTGACTCCCCCGACAGGGAACACTATGGCTACACCTTC. This gives the protein CASSDSPDREHYGYTF.

This clonotype was picked up many times. V usage is TRBV13 and J usage is TRBJ1-4; D uncertain. CDR3 length: 13 amino acids. CDR1 and CDR2 from the germline V gene are PRHDT and FYEKMQ (reference sequence). Trimming removed 5 bases from V and 7 bases from J, with 11 bases in between. CDR3 region: CASSTRRSEKLFF. CDR3 sequence (DNA): TGTGCCAGCAGCACCAGACGGAGTGAAAAACTGTTTTTT.

This clonotype was seen many times. The chain is built from TRBV4-2 and TRBJ2-6, with D unresolved. The V end lost 1 base, the J end lost 0 bases, and 13 bases lay between the germline ends. The CDR3 extends over 18 amino acids. CDR1 is LGHNA and CDR2 is YNFKEQ in the germline V gene. The CDR3 loop is CASSQVVQPHSGANVLTF. The DNA of the CDR3 is TGTGCCAGCAGCCAAGTAGTACAGCCACACTCTGGGGCCAACGTCCTGACTTTC.

The chain employs TRBV4-1 and TRBJ1-4, with no clear D. Trimming took 0 bases from V and 1 from J, leaving 18 bases between them. The CDR3 sequence is 19 residues long. Germline assignment: CDR1 MGHRA and CDR2 YSYEKL. The CDR3, as DNA: TGCGCCAGCAGCCAAGATCCCCCCCCCCATAGGTTAACTAATGAAAAACTGTTTTTT. Protein sequence: CASSQDPPPHRLTNEKLFF.

This rearrangement joins TRBV7-2 to TRBJ2-2; unclear D gene. Between the trimmed V and J ends, which lost 1 base and 9 bases, there was a span of 6 bases. CDR1 is SGHTA and CDR2 is FQGNSA in the germline V gene. This CDR3 has 12 residues. In nucleotides, the CDR3 is TGTGCCAGCAGCTTAGATCCTCGGGAGCTGTTTTTT. Translation gives CASSLDPRELFF.

V gene TRBV20-1 combines with J gene TRBJ2-5; TRBD2 might be the D (5 bases). This CDR3 is built from 12 residues. Germline V CDR1 and CDR2: DFQATT, SNEGSKA (reference sequence). Trimming left V 3 bases short and J 5 bases short, with 10 bases between. In DNA, the CDR3 is TGCAGTGCTAGTTCCTCGGGGGAGACCCAGTACTTC. Amino acid sequence: CSASSSGETQYF.

About this clonotype: A much bigger clone sits one base away, suggesting this may be a read error. The CDR3 bases are TGTGCCAGTAGTACAGGGACGGTTAGCACTGAAGCTTTCTTT. Residues: CASSTGTVSTEAFF. V and J are TRBV19 and TRBJ1-1; D possibly corresponds to TRBD1 (5 bases). This CDR3 has 14 residues. V lost 4 bases and J lost 4, with 13 bases in between. Germline values: CDR1 LNHDA, CDR2 SQIVND (reference sequence).

This clonotype was seen ten or more times. The chain combines TRBV12-3 or TRBV12-4 with TRBJ1-6; 7 positions agree with TRBD1. The CDR3 covers 15 residues. With V trimmed by 4 bases and J by 4 bases, 4 bases remained unmatched. The DNA for the CDR3 is TGTGCCAGCAGTTCGGCACAGGGGTATAATTCACCCCTCCACTTT. Translation: CASSSAQGYNSPLHF.

This clonotype was detected ten times or more. The chain has TRBV7-9 and TRBJ2-5, with a possible D match to TRBD1 (5 bases). The V end was cut by 0 bases, the J end by 2 bases, with 7 bases between. CDR1 and CDR2 (germline): SEHNR, FQNEAQ (reference sequence). The CDR3 is made up of 14 amino acids. CDR3 bases: TGTGCCAGCAGCTTAGCACAGGATCAAGAGACCCAGTACTTC. Protein: CASSLAQDQETQYF.

This clonotype was recorded a few times. J is TRBJ1-1 and V is TRBV29-1, with 8 bases aligning to TRBD1. This CDR3 has 13 residues. V dropped 5 bases and J dropped 1; count of bases not matched to a gene: 3. CDR1 and CDR2 (germline): SQVTM, ANQGSEA. The CDR3 sequence is CSVTGQGNTEAFF. Written as DNA, the CDR3 is TGCAGCGTTACCGGACAGGGGAACACTGAAGCTTTCTTT.

The rearrangement uses TRBV7-3 and TRBJ2-7, with D hard to call. V was pared by 6 bases and J by 0 bases, with 15 bases between. The germline V gene encodes CDR1 SGHTA and CDR2 FQGTGA. The CDR3 sequence is 15 residues long. Here the CDR3 reads CASRGSWFGSYEQYF. CDR3 coding DNA: TGTGCCAGCAGAGGAAGTTGGTTTGGCTCCTACGAGCAGTACTTC. Variable domain in full (rest from reference TRBV7-3 and TRBJ2-7): GAGVSQTPSNKVTEKGKYVELRCDPISGHTALYWYRQSLGQGPEFLIYFQGTGAADDSGLPNDRFFAVRPEGSVSTLKIQRTERGDSAVYLCASRGSWFGSYEQYFGPGTRLTVT.